Here is one T cell receptor beta chain with its context. Its target is not known. This sample is drawn from a study of T-cell memory formation after mild COVID-19. Study background: The study found TCR clusters largely donor specific. Whole-study findings and limits: The second-wave clones peaking on day 37 were not confirmed as SARS-CoV-2-specific. Whereas later expanders leaned CD4+, clones contracting day 15 to 85 showed a balanced CD4/CD8 makeup.

TCRdb recomputed calls from the 5' RACE reads with MiXCR, one row per CDR3 protein. The table lists roughly 190,000 distinct CDR3 sequences, roughly 18% of them singletons. This CDR3 has 17 residues. The TCR comes from an adult woman who had mild COVID-19 (a few samples of this study predate the infection). Cell type and time point are not known. Material for sequencing was PBMCs or a T cell subset sorted from them (not recorded which). The chain is built from TRBV1 and TRBJ2-3; the table gives TRBD2 as D, unverified against the DNA. TRBV1 is a pseudogene locus. CDR3 protein: CTSSRASGGACTDTQYF. The CDR3 DNA sequence: TGCACCAGCAGCCGGGCTAGCGGGGGGGCCTGCACAGATACGCAGTATTTT.